The 9 T cell receptor beta chains below were found in one sample sequenced in a study of Ad26.COV2.S vaccination and SARS-CoV-2 variants. As to treatment: roughly 20 received Ad26.COV2.S at low or high dose, single or two shots; several received placebo; per-sample allocation not given. Following the first vaccine or placebo injection, samples were taken on day 63. TCRdb keeps only in-frame clones here, not all; method: immunoSEQ multiplex PCR. The sample shows hundreds of thousands of clones, around 88% of them seen only once. Sequencing used peripheral blood, obtained in a trial of Ad26.COV2.S vaccine versus placebo. Receptor source: a person between 18 and 65 years old who received the Ad26.COV2.S COVID-19 vaccine or a placebo.

The chain links TRBV19 to TRBJ2-1; the D gene is possibly TRBD1 (5 bases). Trimming took 8 bases from V and 1 from J, leaving 9 bases between them. CDR3 length: 13 residues. CDR1 LNHDA and CDR2 SQIVND come from the germline V gene (reference sequence). The CDR3 DNA sequence: TGTGCCAGTGGCGGACAATCCTACAATGAGCAGTTCTTC. It specifies CASGGQSYNEQFF. The full variable domain, in which reference TRBV19 and TRBJ2-1 provide the parts outside the CDR3, is DGGITQSPKYLFRKEGQNVTLSCEQNLNHDAMYWYRQDPGQGLRLIYYSQIVNDFQKGDIAEGYSVSREKKESFPLTVTSAQKNPTAFYLCASGGQSYNEQFFGPGTRLTVL.

The rearrangement links TRBV29-1 to TRBJ1-1; D is undetermined. CDR3 length equals 11 residues. Trimming removed 5 bases at V and 6 bases at J, with 10 bases between. Germline loops: CDR1 SQVTM, CDR2 ANQGSEA. CDR3 nucleotide sequence: TGCAGCGTTAGCCCGGCGTCTGAAGCTTTCTTT. It translates to CSVSPASEAFF.

The rearrangement joins TRBV28 to TRBJ1-5; TRBD1 aligns across 8 bases. Looked up from germline, CDR1 is MDHEN and CDR2 is SYDVKM. The CDR3 spans 15 residues. V lost 7 bases and J lost 7; bases outside the gene matches: 12. CDR3 amino acids: CASNLGTGVGQPQHF. The CDR3 DNA reads as TGTGCCAGCAACCTAGGGACAGGCGTTGGGCAGCCCCAGCATTTT. Drawing the rest from reference TRBV28 and TRBJ1-5, the complete variable domain is DVKVTQSSRYLVKRTGEKVFLECVQDMDHENMFWYRQDPGLGLRLIYFSYDVKMKEKGDIPEGYSVSREKKERFSLILESASTNQTSMYLCASNLGTGVGQPQHFGDGTRLSIL.

The chain has TRBV5-6 and TRBJ2-3; no clear D gene. This CDR3 contains 14 residues. Germline loops: CDR1 SGHDT, CDR2 YYEEEE. Trimming took off 4 bases at V and 1 base at J, with 10 bases between the two ends. CDR3 nucleotides: TGTGCCAGCAGCACCGCCCGGGGCACAGATACGCAGTATTTT. Amino acid sequence: CASSTARGTDTQYF.

The chain uses TRBV12-3 or TRBV12-4 and TRBJ1-2; D is possibly TRBD1 (6 bases). The CDR3 contains 12 residues. V was trimmed by 6 bases and J by 4 bases, leaving 9 bases between them. CDR3 nucleotides: TGTGCCAGCAGCCGAGGGGGCTATGGCTACACCTTC. Translated: CASSRGGYGYTF.

V gene TRBV5-1 combines with J gene TRBJ2-7, with no clear D. V was pared by 0 bases and J by 6 bases, with 13 bases between. Germline CDR1 and CDR2: SGHRS and YFSETQ. This CDR3 is 14 amino acids long. The CDR3: CASSLASLGFEQYF. CDR3 in DNA: TGCGCCAGCAGCTTGGCCTCCCTAGGTTTCGAGCAGTACTTC. Combining the CDR3 with reference TRBV5-1 and TRBJ2-7 gives the whole variable domain KAGVTQTPRYLIKTRGQQVTLSCSPISGHRSVSWYQQTPGQGLQFLFEYFSETQRNKGNFPGRFSGRQFSNSRSEMNVSTLELGDSALYLCASSLASLGFEQYFGPGTRLTVT.

This chain links TRBV19 with TRBJ2-6; D unresolved. Germline V gene data show CDR1 as LNHDA and CDR2 as SQIVND (reference sequence). This CDR3 spans 18 amino acids. The ends were cut back, 7 bases at V and 0 bases at J, with 19 bases in the middle. In nucleotides, the CDR3 is TGTGCCAGTAACCAATCGTATGGGCGACGCTCTGGGGCCAACGTCCTGACTTTC. Protein: CASNQSYGRRSGANVLTF.

This rearrangement joins TRBV4-1 to TRBJ1-5; D gene ambiguous. CDR3 length: 16 amino acids. Deletions cut 0 bases from V and 0 bases from J, with 9 bases between. Germline V gene lookup returns CDR1 MGHRA and CDR2 YSYEKL. CDR3 bases: TGCGCCAGCAGCCAAGACAAGGGTGATAGCAATCAGCCCCAGCATTTT. Its protein product is CASSQDKGDSNQPQHF.

The chain has TRBV28 and TRBJ1-4, with TRBD1 matching 9 bases. J was trimmed by 7 bases and V by 2 bases; bases with no gene match: 5. Germline V gene lookup returns CDR1 MDHEN and CDR2 SYDVKM. This CDR3 region has 15 residues. The CDR3 here is CASSLQTGGGEKLFF. The CDR3 nucleotides read TGTGCCAGCAGTTTACAGACAGGGGGGGGTGAAAAACTGTTTTTT. Drawing the rest from reference TRBV28 and TRBJ1-4, the complete variable domain is DVKVTQSSRYLVKRTGEKVFLECVQDMDHENMFWYRQDPGLGLRLIYFSYDVKMKEKGDIPEGYSVSREKKERFSLILESASTNQTSMYLCASSLQTGGGEKLFFGSGTQLSVL.